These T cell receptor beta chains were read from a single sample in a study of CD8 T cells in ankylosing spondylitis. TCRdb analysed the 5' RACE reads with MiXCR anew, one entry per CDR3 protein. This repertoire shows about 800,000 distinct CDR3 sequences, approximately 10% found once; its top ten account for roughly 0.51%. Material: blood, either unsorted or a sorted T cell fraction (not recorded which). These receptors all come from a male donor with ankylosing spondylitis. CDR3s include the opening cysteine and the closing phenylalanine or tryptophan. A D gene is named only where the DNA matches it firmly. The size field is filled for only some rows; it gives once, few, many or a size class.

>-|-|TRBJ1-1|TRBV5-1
TGCGCCACCCAAGACGGGTCTGGGACTGAAGCTTTCTTT
CATQDGSGTEAFF
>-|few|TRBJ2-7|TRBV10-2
TGCGCCAGCAGGGACAGTGGGGGGCGCGAGCAGTACTTC
CASRDSGGREQYF
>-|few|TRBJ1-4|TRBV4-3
TGCGCCAGCAGCCAAGTGGGCAGCTCGAATGAAAAACTGTTTTTT
CASSQVGSSNEKLFF
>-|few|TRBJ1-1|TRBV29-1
TGCAGCGTTGAGCCAGATACTATAAACACTGAAGCTTTCTTT
CSVEPDTINTEAFF
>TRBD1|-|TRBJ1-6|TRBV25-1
TGTGCCAGCAGTGTCCCCGGGACAGGGGCCGATTCACCCCTCCACTTT
CASSVPGTGADSPLHF
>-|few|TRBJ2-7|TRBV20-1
TGCAGTGCTGGCGAATCCTACGAGCAGTACTTC
CSAGESYEQYF
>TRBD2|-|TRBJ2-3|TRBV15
TGTGCCACCAGCACCCGTAGCGGGAGGGCGAGCACAGATACGCAGTATTTT
CATSTRSGRASTDTQYF
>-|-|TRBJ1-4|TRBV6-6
TGTGCCAGCAGTCCCCCTAAAACAGAAAAACTGTTTTTT
CASSPPKTEKLFF
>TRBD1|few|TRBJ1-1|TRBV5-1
TGCGCCAGCAGCTACGACAGGGCCACTGAAGCTTTCTTT
CASSYDRATEAFF
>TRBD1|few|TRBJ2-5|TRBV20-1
TGCAGTGCGCTGCTACAGGGGTTGGAGACCCAGTACTTC
CSALLQGLETQYF
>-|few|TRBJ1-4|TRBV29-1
TGCAGCGTTGAAGGGCTAAATGAAAAACTGTTTTTT
CSVEGLNEKLFF
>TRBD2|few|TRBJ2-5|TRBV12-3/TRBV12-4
TGTGCCAGCAGTTTCCCGGCTAGCGGGGCCCTTGGGGAGACCCAGTACTTC
CASSFPASGALGETQYF
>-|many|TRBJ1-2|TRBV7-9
TGTGCCAGCGGGGCCGCTAACTATGGCTACACCTTC
CASGAANYGYTF
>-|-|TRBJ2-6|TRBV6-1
TGTGCCAGCAGTGGACGACGGGCCTCTGGGGCCAACGTCCTGACTTTC
CASSGRRASGANVLTF
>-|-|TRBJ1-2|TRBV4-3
TGCGCCAGCAGCCGCGAAGGGACGGAAAGGTACACCTTC
CASSREGTERYTF
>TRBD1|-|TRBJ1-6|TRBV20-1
TGCAGTGTCCCGACAGGGTCGGTTTCACCCCTCCACTTT
CSVPTGSVSPLHF
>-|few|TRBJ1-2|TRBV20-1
TGCAGTGGTTCGTTCGGTTATTATGGCTACACCTTC
CSGSFGYYGYTF
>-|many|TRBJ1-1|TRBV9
TGTGCCAGCAGCGCCGCGGACGGCTTGAACACTGAAGCTTTCTTT
CASSAADGLNTEAFF
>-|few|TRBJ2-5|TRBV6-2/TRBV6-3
TGTGCCAGCACCCCGGTGTGGCAACAAGAGACCCAGTACTTC
CASTPVWQQETQYF
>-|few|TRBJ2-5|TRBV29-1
TGCAGCGTTGGCTGGACTGGGGGTAAGACCCAGTACTTC
CSVGWTGGKTQYF
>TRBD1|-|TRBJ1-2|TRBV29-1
TGCAGCGTCTTAGCGGGACAGGGGAACTATGGCTACACCTTC
CSVLAGQGNYGYTF
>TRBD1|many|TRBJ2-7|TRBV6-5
TGTGCCAGCAGTACAGGGGGCGAGCAGTACTTC
CASSTGGEQYF